The present entry profiles one T cell receptor (beta chain) with its context. The target antigen is unknown. The source of the sample is a study of STAT3 mutations in large granular lymphocyte leukemia. Points from the study as a whole: In T-cell large granular lymphocyte leukemia, about half of patients showed multiple immunodominant subclonotypes. After therapy, about 30% of the 18 patients switched clonotypes, all new clones STAT3 wild type.

Losses at the gene ends were 3 bases for V and 7 bases for J; bases not matched to a gene: 7. CDR1 is SGDLS and CDR2 is YYNGEE in the germline V gene. The CDR3 runs 14 residues. Some clones are missing from TCRdb's copy, which holds only in-frame ones; the method was immunoSEQ multiplex PCR. The sample lists about 4,300 clones, 62% occurring once. The material sequenced was PBMCs. V and J are TRBV9 and TRBJ2-1; 7 positions match TRBD2. The sequence was collected from a human donor with T large granular lymphocyte leukemia. Some clones in this sample may be carry-over from other donors' samples. The CDR3 reads CASSATDGGNEQFF. For the CDR3, the DNA is TGTGCCAGCAGCGCGACGGACGGGGGGAATGAGCAGTTCTTC.